This is a list of T cell receptor beta chains from one sample in a study of blood T cell repertoires in COVID-19. The protocol was immunoSEQ multiplex PCR, while the TCRdb copy is restricted to in-frame clones and leaves out a portion. Altogether over 70,000 clones are present, about 80% being singletons, with the ten largest covering 6.5% to 7.5%. The sample taken for sequencing was peripheral blood. These receptors were collected from a man aged 25 to 40 with COVID-19, enrolled during active disease. The CDR3 runs from the conserved cysteine through the conserved F or W. Each record gives: V gene, D gene, clone size, J gene, CDR3 protein, CDR3 DNA. D genes are given only for firm matches. Clone size, where shown, is once, few, many, or a class for clones that have expanded.

V: TRBV6-5; D: TRBD1; size: -; J: TRBJ1-6; CDR3: CASRAITGGSSPLHF; DNA: TGTGCCAGCAGGGCAATCACAGGGGGCAGTTCACCCCTCCACTTT
V: TRBV18; D: -; size: -; J: TRBJ2-3; CDR3: CASSPRQGSTDTQYF; DNA: TGTGCCAGCTCACCTAGGCAGGGGAGCACAGATACGCAGTATTTT
V: TRBV6-2/TRBV6-3; D: -; size: once; J: TRBJ2-6; CDR3: CASSRTSAGANVLTF; DNA: TGTGCCAGCAGCCGCACAAGTGCTGGGGCCAACGTCCTGACTTTC
V: TRBV5-8; D: -; size: -; J: TRBJ2-3; CDR3: CASSFYRAGADTQYF; DNA: TGTGCCAGCAGCTTCTACAGGGCGGGAGCAGATACGCAGTATTTT
V: TRBV7-2; D: TRBD1; size: -; J: TRBJ1-5; CDR3: CASLPGGYSNQPQHF; DNA: TGTGCCAGCCTCCCAGGGGGGTATAGCAATCAGCCCCAGCATTTT
V: TRBV30; D: TRBD2; size: -; J: TRBJ2-3; CDR3: CAWTRTSGRDTQYF; DNA: TGTGCCTGGACCCGGACTAGCGGGAGGGATACGCAGTATTTT
V: TRBV3-1/TRBV3-2; D: TRBD2; size: -; J: TRBJ2-3; CDR3: CASSPIAGGTDTQYF; DNA: TGTGCCAGCAGCCCGATAGCGGGAGGGACAGATACGCAGTATTTT
V: TRBV30; D: -; size: -; J: TRBJ1-2; CDR3: CAWWGGYSGYGAYGYTF; DNA: TGTGCCTGGTGGGGGGGGTATTCGGGGTACGGAGCGTATGGCTACACCTTC
V: TRBV18; D: TRBD1; size: -; J: TRBJ1-5; CDR3: CASSQDRGGQPQHF; DNA: TGTGCCAGCTCACAGGACAGGGGTGGTCAGCCCCAGCATTTT
V: TRBV27; D: -; size: -; J: TRBJ1-1; CDR3: CASSSGGTEAFF; DNA: TGTGCCAGCTCCTCAGGAGGCACTGAAGCTTTCTTT
V: TRBV7-9; D: -; size: -; J: TRBJ1-2; CDR3: CANSFEGSRLPGYTF; DNA: TGTGCCAACAGCTTTGAGGGCAGCCGACTACCTGGCTACACCTTC
V: TRBV16; D: TRBD1; size: -; J: TRBJ1-5; CDR3: CASSQGGGSEQPQHF; DNA: TGTGCCAGCAGCCAAGGAGGGGGCTCGGAACAGCCCCAGCATTTT
V: TRBV5-1; D: TRBD1; size: -; J: TRBJ2-3; CDR3: CASSLFGGTAASASTDTQYF; DNA: TGCGCCAGCAGCTTGTTTGGTGGGACAGCCGCATCCGCTAGCACAGATACGCAGTATTTT
V: TRBV29-1; D: -; size: -; J: TRBJ1-1; CDR3: CSGSTGNTEAFF; DNA: TGCAGCGGTTCGACAGGGAACACTGAAGCTTTCTTT
V: TRBV19; D: TRBD2; size: -; J: TRBJ2-1; CDR3: CASSIQQRGEQFF; DNA: TGTGCCAGTAGTATCCAGCAGCGGGGGGAGCAGTTCTTC
V: TRBV6-4; D: TRBD2; size: few; J: TRBJ2-3; CDR3: CASSDVAGGTDTQYF; DNA: TGTGCCAGCAGTGACGTAGCGGGCGGCACAGATACGCAGTATTTT
V: TRBV19; D: -; size: -; J: TRBJ2-7; CDR3: CASKDSGSYEQYF; DNA: TGTGCCAGTAAGGATAGCGGATCCTACGAGCAGTACTTC
V: TRBV19; D: TRBD1; size: -; J: TRBJ1-1; CDR3: CASSPGQGTTEAFF; DNA: TGTGCCAGTAGTCCCGGACAGGGAACCACTGAAGCTTTCTTT
V: TRBV5-1; D: TRBD1; size: -; J: TRBJ1-2; CDR3: CASSRTGDYGYTF; DNA: TGCGCCAGCAGCCGCACAGGGGACTATGGCTACACCTTC
V: TRBV13; D: -; size: few; J: TRBJ1-3; CDR3: CASSSSRSRARRRSVGNTIYF; DNA: TGTGCCAGCAGCTCAAGCCGATCCAGGGCCCGAAGACGGTCCGTCGGAAACACCATATATTTT
V: TRBV3-1/TRBV3-2; D: TRBD1; size: -; J: TRBJ1-2; CDR3: CASSQADRAPYGYTF; DNA: TGTGCCAGCAGCCAAGCGGACAGGGCACCCTATGGCTACACCTTC
V: TRBV10-3; D: TRBD2; size: -; J: TRBJ2-1; CDR3: CAIRLAGGTDEQFF; DNA: TGTGCCATCCGGCTAGCGGGAGGGACCGATGAGCAGTTCTTC
V: TRBV27; D: -; size: -; J: TRBJ2-1; CDR3: CASSFVRWSEQFF; DNA: TGTGCCAGCAGTTTTGTTAGATGGAGTGAGCAGTTCTTC
V: TRBV27; D: -; size: -; J: TRBJ2-5; CDR3: CASSLAGTQYF; DNA: TGTGCCAGCAGTTTAGCCGGGACCCAGTACTTC
V: TRBV9; D: -; size: -; J: TRBJ2-1; CDR3: CASSEKASSYNEQFF; DNA: TGTGCCAGCAGCGAGAAAGCGAGTTCCTACAATGAGCAGTTCTTC
V: TRBV15; D: TRBD1; size: -; J: TRBJ2-5; CDR3: CATSRDTQGSAETQYF; DNA: TGTGCCACCAGCAGAGATACACAGGGGAGTGCGGAGACCCAGTACTTC
V: TRBV19; D: -; size: -; J: TRBJ1-2; CDR3: CASSVGQYGYTF; DNA: TGTGCCAGTAGTGTTGGGCAGTATGGCTACACCTTC
V: TRBV18; D: -; size: once; J: TRBJ2-2; CDR3: CASSPFGTGELFF; DNA: TGTGCCAGCTCACCATTCGGCACCGGGGAGCTGTTTTTT
V: TRBV6-1; D: TRBD1; size: -; J: TRBJ2-4; CDR3: CASSETGTGVKNIQYF; DNA: TGTGCCAGCAGTGAAACCGGGACAGGGGTAAAAAACATTCAGTACTTC
V: TRBV19; D: -; size: -; J: TRBJ2-2; CDR3: CASSIGGPNTGELFF; DNA: TGTGCCAGTAGTATAGGGGGGCCGAACACCGGGGAGCTGTTTTTT
V: TRBV28; D: -; size: -; J: TRBJ2-1; CDR3: CASSPEDNEQFF; DNA: TGTGCCAGCAGTCCCGAGGACAATGAGCAGTTCTTC
V: TRBV7-9; D: TRBD2; size: -; J: TRBJ2-1; CDR3: CASSLTSGEYNEQFF; DNA: TGTGCCAGCAGCTTGACTAGCGGGGAATACAATGAGCAGTTCTTC
V: TRBV28; D: TRBD1; size: -; J: TRBJ1-5; CDR3: CASSDRTGGSQPQHF; DNA: TGTGCCAGCAGTGATCGGACAGGGGGTTCTCAGCCCCAGCATTTT
V: TRBV9; D: -; size: -; J: TRBJ2-1; CDR3: CASSAEEPGNEQFF; DNA: TGTGCCAGCAGCGCCGAGGAGCCGGGAAATGAGCAGTTCTTC
V: TRBV5-1; D: -; size: -; J: TRBJ2-1; CDR3: CASSLDTSYNEQFF; DNA: TGCGCCAGCAGCCTGGACACCTCCTACAATGAGCAGTTCTTC
V: TRBV5-1; D: -; size: -; J: TRBJ2-2; CDR3: CASNEGGNVGELFF; DNA: TGCGCCAGCAATGAGGGCGGGAATGTCGGGGAGCTGTTTTTT
V: TRBV7-9; D: -; size: -; J: TRBJ2-5; CDR3: CASSLGPPIQETQYF; DNA: TGTGCCAGCAGCTTAGGTCCCCCTATCCAAGAGACCCAGTACTTC
V: TRBV6-2/TRBV6-3; D: -; size: -; J: TRBJ1-1; CDR3: CASSSTSRGTEAFF; DNA: TGTGCCAGCAGTTCGACTTCAAGGGGCACTGAAGCTTTCTTT
V: TRBV5-1; D: -; size: -; J: TRBJ1-3; CDR3: CASSLGASDRGNTIYF; DNA: TGCGCCAGCAGCCTGGGGGCATCGGACAGAGGAAACACCATATATTTT
V: TRBV5-1; D: -; size: -; J: TRBJ2-2; CDR3: CASSSRDTGELFF; DNA: TGCGCCAGCAGCTCAAGAGACACCGGGGAGCTGTTTTTT
V: TRBV12-3/TRBV12-4; D: -; size: -; J: TRBJ1-3; CDR3: CASRPDRDTIYF; DNA: TGTGCCAGCAGACCGGACAGAGACACCATATATTTT
V: TRBV19; D: TRBD1; size: -; J: TRBJ2-5; CDR3: CASSSGTGRQETQYF; DNA: TGTGCCAGTAGCAGTGGGACAGGGAGACAAGAGACCCAGTACTTC
V: TRBV27; D: -; size: once; J: TRBJ2-1; CDR3: CASSLSLGSSYNEQFF; DNA: TGTGCCAGCAGTTTATCTCTAGGTAGCTCCTACAATGAGCAGTTCTTC
V: TRBV11-3; D: -; size: -; J: TRBJ2-3; CDR3: CASSLNSVGTDTQYF; DNA: TGTGCCAGCAGCTTGAATTCGGTGGGCACAGATACGCAGTATTTT
V: TRBV6-5; D: -; size: few; J: TRBJ2-3; CDR3: CASMWGRTDTDTQYF; DNA: TGTGCCAGCATGTGGGGGCGGACGGACACAGATACGCAGTATTTT
V: TRBV3-1/TRBV3-2; D: TRBD1; size: -; J: TRBJ1-6; CDR3: CASSHSLGGNRGYNSPLHF; DNA: TGTGCCAGCAGCCACTCTTTGGGAGGGAACAGGGGGTATAATTCACCCCTCCACTTT
V: TRBV20-1; D: -; size: -; J: TRBJ2-7; CDR3: CSASDQGSSYEQYF; DNA: TGCAGTGCTAGTGATCAAGGGAGCTCCTACGAGCAGTACTTC
V: TRBV7-8; D: -; size: -; J: TRBJ2-7; CDR3: CASSPRVPREQYF; DNA: TGTGCCAGCAGCCCCCGGGTCCCACGGGAGCAGTACTTC
V: TRBV9; D: -; size: -; J: TRBJ2-1; CDR3: CASSPEGAYNEQFF; DNA: TGTGCCAGCAGCCCCGAGGGAGCCTACAATGAGCAGTTCTTC
V: TRBV30; D: -; size: -; J: TRBJ1-2; CDR3: CAWSGEGEIGYGYTF; DNA: TGTGCCTGGAGTGGGGAAGGGGAAATAGGCTATGGCTACACCTTC